One and the same sample provided the 24 T cell receptor beta chains below, sequenced in a study of cytomegalovirus exposure and HLA in healthy donors. Researchers ran the PCR with 60 Vbeta and 13 Jbeta primers. Some clones are missing from TCRdb's copy, which holds only in-frame ones; the method was immunoSEQ multiplex PCR. The profile shows around 190,000 clones, roughly 75% of them singletons. Sequencing was done on a sample of PBMCs. The origin of the receptors is a man in his forties or fifties in good health and CMV-seronegative.

The chain joins TRBV19 to TRBJ1-1, with a possible D match to TRBD1 (6 bases). V was trimmed by 4 bases and J by 1 base, leaving 13 bases between them. Per the germline V gene, CDR1 is LNHDA and CDR2 is SQIVND (reference sequence). The CDR3 covers 15 residues. The CDR3 nucleotides are TGTGCCAGTAGTACCCCACAGGGTAGGAACACTGAAGCTTTCTTT. It translates to CASSTPQGRNTEAFF.

The chain recombines TRBV5-4 with TRBJ2-1; TRBD2 agrees at 13 bases. The CDR3 runs to 16 residues. V was pared by 5 bases and J by 8 bases, with 10 bases of the junction left unmatched. Looked up from germline, CDR1 is SGHNT and CDR2 is YYREEE (reference sequence). CDR3 DNA sequence: TGTGCCAGCAGGGATTCCGGGACTAGCGGGATCGATGAGCAGTTCTTC. Residues: CASRDSGTSGIDEQFF.

This clone was counted between two and nine times. The chain employs TRBV19 and TRBJ2-2; tentative D call: TRBD1 (5 bases). V was clipped by 7 bases and J by 3 bases, with 12 bases between them. Germline V gene lookup returns CDR1 LNHDA and CDR2 SQIVND (reference sequence). The CDR3 extends over 14 amino acids. The CDR3, as DNA: TGTGCCAGTATGGCGCGCAGGGACACCGGGGAGCTGTTTTTT. It codes for CASMARRDTGELFF.

The V gene is TRBV30, the J gene TRBJ2-3, with D tentatively TRBD2 (6 bases). CDR1 GTSNPN and CDR2 SVGIG come from the germline V gene (reference sequence). CDR3 length equals 13 residues. V shed 5 bases and J shed 0 bases, with 9 bases lying between them. In DNA form, the CDR3 reads TGTGCCTGGGTAGCGGTCAGCACAGATACGCAGTATTTT. It is translated as CAWVAVSTDTQYF.

This chain links TRBV5-1 with TRBJ2-6; the match to TRBD2 covers 8 bases. V shed 2 bases, J shed 2 bases, and the junction held 3 bases outside the gene matches. Germline CDR1 and CDR2: SGHRS and YFSETQ. The CDR3 consists of 16 residues. CDR3 loop: CASSLAGAAGANVLTF. The CDR3 nucleotides are TGCGCCAGCAGCTTAGCGGGAGCTGCTGGGGCCAACGTCCTGACTTTC.

The count of this clone is one. The chain recombines TRBV6-4 with TRBJ1-3, with 8 bases fitting TRBD1. CDR1 and CDR2 from the germline V gene are MRHNA and SNTAGT. The length of the CDR3 is 13 residues. J gave up 8 bases and V 6 bases, and 6 bases lay outside the gene matches. This CDR3 reads CASRATGEDTIYF. For the CDR3, the DNA is TGTGCCAGCAGAGCGACAGGGGAGGACACCATATATTTT.

The rearrangement uses TRBV9 and TRBJ1-3; 10 bases are a match to TRBD1. Germline values: CDR1 SGDLS, CDR2 YYNGEE. With 0 bases clipped from V and 3 bases from J, the junction kept 3 bases outside the gene matches. The CDR3 runs 16 residues. The CDR3 here is CASSVAWTGGGNTIYF. The CDR3 DNA follows: TGTGCCAGCAGCGTAGCTTGGACAGGGGGTGGAAACACCATATATTTT. The full variable domain, rest sourced from reference TRBV9 and TRBJ1-3, is DSGVTQTPKHLITATGQRVTLRCSPRSGDLSVYWYQQSLDQGLQFLIQYYNGEERAKGNILERFSAQQFPDLHSELNLSSLELGDSALYFCASSVAWTGGGNTIYFGEGSWLTVV.

This chain's CDR3 is CASRASGQGAVYGYTF. The CDR3 coding sequence is TGTGCCAGCAGAGCATCGGGACAGGGGGCCGTCTATGGCTACACCTTC. V is TRBV11-2 and J is TRBJ1-2; 12 nucleotides align to TRBD1. J was trimmed by 4 bases and V by 6 bases; bases with no gene match: 9. Germline CDR1 and CDR2: SGHAT and FQNNGV. This CDR3 is built from 16 residues.

This chain joins TRBV15 and TRBJ2-1, with TRBD1 matching 8 bases. V was clipped by 3 bases and J by 7 bases; unmatched bases: 11. Germline V lookup: CDR1 LNHNV, CDR2 YYDKDF (reference sequence). CDR3 length: 16 amino acids. CDR3 residues: CATSRSSTGGRNEQFF. The CDR3 DNA follows: TGTGCCACCAGCAGGTCCTCTACAGGGGGGCGGAATGAGCAGTTCTTC.

A remark on this clone: Other DNA sequences of this sample code for an identical CDR3. The CDR3 loop reads CASSVGTSSYNEQFF. The CDR3 nucleotides are TGTGCCAGCAGCGTCGGGACTTCCTCCTACAATGAGCAGTTCTTC. The V call is TRBV9, the J call TRBJ2-1, with D maybe TRBD2 (6 bases). Trimming shortened V by 2 bases and J by 0 bases, and 9 bases separated the two germline ends. Germline V lookup: CDR1 SGDLS, CDR2 YYNGEE. The CDR3 covers 15 residues. Full variable domain (outside the CDR3, taken from reference TRBV9 and TRBJ2-1): DSGVTQTPKHLITATGQRVTLRCSPRSGDLSVYWYQQSLDQGLQFLIQYYNGEERAKGNILERFSAQQFPDLHSELNLSSLELGDSALYFCASSVGTSSYNEQFFGPGTRLTVL.

V is TRBV5-1 and J is TRBJ2-3; D is perhaps TRBD2 (6 bases). The germline CDR1 and CDR2 sequences are SGHRS and YFSETQ. The CDR3 runs to 15 residues. The V and J ends lost 0 bases and 3 bases respectively, with 11 bases between them. This CDR3 reads CASSLGRAGTDTQYF. CDR3 nucleotides: TGCGCCAGCAGCTTGGGTCGGGCGGGAACAGATACGCAGTATTTT.

The chain employs TRBV19 and TRBJ2-5, with 8 bases that match TRBD1. The germline gives CDR1 LNHDA, CDR2 SQIVND (reference sequence). Trimming took 5 bases from V and 1 from J; bases not matched to a gene: 6. The CDR3 extends over 15 amino acids. The CDR3: CASSPDRAFQETQYF. The CDR3, as DNA: TGTGCCAGTAGTCCGGACAGGGCCTTCCAAGAGACCCAGTACTTC.

This chain connects TRBV7-2 to TRBJ2-2; tentatively, D is TRBD2 (5 bases). The CDR3 is 14 amino acids. Germline values: CDR1 SGHTA, CDR2 FQGNSA. Trimming shortened V by 3 bases and J by 2 bases, and 7 bases separated the two germline ends. CDR3 in amino acids: CASSFGVNTGELFF. As DNA, the CDR3 is TGTGCCAGCAGCTTCGGGGTAAACACCGGGGAGCTGTTTTTT.

CDR3 DNA: TGTGCCAGCAATGATCAAGCTGGAGAGACCCAGTACTTC. This gives the protein CASNDQAGETQYF. The gene calls are TRBV25-1 and TRBJ2-5; unclear D gene. V was trimmed by 7 bases and J by 4 bases, leaving 13 bases between them. Germline CDR1 MGHDK, CDR2 SYGVNS. The CDR3 has 13 amino acids. Full variable domain (remainder filled in from reference TRBV25-1 and TRBJ2-5): EADIYQTPRYLVIGTGKKITLECSQTMGHDKMYWYQQDPGMELHLIHYSYGVNSTEKGDLSSESTVSRIRTEHFPLTLESARPSHTSQYLCASNDQAGETQYFGPGTRLLVL.

CDR3 in DNA: TGCGCCAGCAGCCAAGATAACGTTAGGCCAGACAGAATGAACACTGAAGCTTTCTTT. It translates to CASSQDNVRPDRMNTEAFF. The V gene is TRBV4-1, the J gene TRBJ1-1, with D maybe TRBD1 (5 bases). The CDR3 consists of 19 residues. Per the germline V gene, CDR1 is MGHRA and CDR2 is YSYEKL. The V end lost 0 bases, the J end lost 0 bases, and 20 bases lay between the germline ends.

This chain joins TRBV15 and TRBJ2-3, with D perhaps matching TRBD1 (5 bases). Germline V gives CDR1 LNHNV, CDR2 YYDKDF (reference sequence). V gave up 0 bases and J gave up 6 bases, with 10 bases separating them. CDR3 size: 14 residues. The CDR3 DNA sequence: TGTGCCACCAGCAGAGACATAGGGGCGGATACGCAGTATTTT. Its protein product is CATSRDIGADTQYF.

J is TRBJ2-7 and V is TRBV5-4; TRBD1 agrees at 9 bases. The V gene's germline CDR1 is SGHNT and CDR2 YYREEE (reference sequence). V gave up 4 bases and J gave up 5 bases; unmatched junction bases: 4. This CDR3 spans 13 amino acids. The CDR3 sequence: CASSRTGADEQYF. The DNA for the CDR3 is TGTGCCAGCAGCCGGACAGGGGCGGACGAGCAGTACTTC.

The table lists this clone with a few counts. The chain uses TRBV25-1 and TRBJ2-3; 7 bases align to TRBD1. Looked up from germline, CDR1 is MGHDK and CDR2 is SYGVNS. V lost 6 bases, J lost 2 bases, and 5 bases stayed unmatched. This CDR3 contains 14 residues. The CDR3 coding sequence is TGTGCCAGCAGCCGGGACAGACTCACAGATACGCAGTATTTT. Its protein product is CASSRDRLTDTQYF.

The chain combines TRBV30 with TRBJ1-4; D not resolved. In germline, CDR1 is GTSNPN, CDR2 SVGIG (reference sequence). The CDR3 totals 14 residues. Trimming took off 5 bases at V and 0 bases at J, with 10 bases between the two ends. The chain's CDR3 is CAWSPGTTNEKLFF. CDR3 DNA sequence: TGTGCCTGGTCTCCGGGGACAACTAATGAAAAACTGTTTTTT.

This chain links TRBV9 with TRBJ1-1, with D possibly TRBD1 on 5 matching bases. Germline lookup yields CDR1 SGDLS and CDR2 YYNGEE. The CDR3 runs 15 residues. V was cut by 6 bases and J by 3 bases, with 18 bases left in between. CDR3: CASTPDQGPYTEAFF. The CDR3 DNA reads as TGTGCCAGCACCCCAGACCAGGGTCCATACACTGAAGCTTTCTTT.

The chain is built from TRBV19 and TRBJ2-5; 7 bases are shared with TRBD1. The CDR3 has 14 amino acids. Trimming removed 4 bases from V and 4 bases from J; junction bases left unmatched: 6. CDR1 is LNHDA and CDR2 is SQIVND in the germline V gene (reference sequence). Here the CDR3 DNA reads TGTGCCAGTAGTAGACGACAGGGCATAGAGACCCAGTACTTC. Encoded protein: CASSRRQGIETQYF.

This rearrangement joins TRBV2 to TRBJ2-7; TRBD1 matches at 7 bases. The CDR3 covers 14 residues. V was pared by 4 bases and J by 1 base, with 4 bases of the junction left unmatched. Germline V lookup: CDR1 SNHLY, CDR2 FYNNEI. Here the CDR3 reads CASSGDSNSYEQYF. The CDR3 DNA reads as TGTGCCAGCAGTGGGGACAGCAATTCCTACGAGCAGTACTTC.

The genes are TRBV28 and TRBJ2-7; the match to TRBD1 covers 7 bases. Germline loops: CDR1 MDHEN, CDR2 SYDVKM. With 7 bases clipped from V and 5 bases from J, the junction kept 14 bases outside the gene matches. The CDR3 spans 15 residues. CDR3: CASIPGGSPSDEQYF. CDR3 DNA sequence: TGTGCCAGCATCCCAGGGGGAAGTCCGTCTGACGAGCAGTACTTC.

The chain links TRBV29-1 to TRBJ2-6; maybe TRBD1 (6 bases). Germline V gene data show CDR1 as SQVTM and CDR2 as ANQGSEA. V was cut by 4 bases and J by 0 bases, with 10 bases left in between. This CDR3 comprises 15 residues. This chain's CDR3 is CSVAHRASGANVLTF. DNA for the CDR3: TGCAGCGTTGCTCACAGGGCCTCTGGGGCCAACGTCCTGACTTTC.